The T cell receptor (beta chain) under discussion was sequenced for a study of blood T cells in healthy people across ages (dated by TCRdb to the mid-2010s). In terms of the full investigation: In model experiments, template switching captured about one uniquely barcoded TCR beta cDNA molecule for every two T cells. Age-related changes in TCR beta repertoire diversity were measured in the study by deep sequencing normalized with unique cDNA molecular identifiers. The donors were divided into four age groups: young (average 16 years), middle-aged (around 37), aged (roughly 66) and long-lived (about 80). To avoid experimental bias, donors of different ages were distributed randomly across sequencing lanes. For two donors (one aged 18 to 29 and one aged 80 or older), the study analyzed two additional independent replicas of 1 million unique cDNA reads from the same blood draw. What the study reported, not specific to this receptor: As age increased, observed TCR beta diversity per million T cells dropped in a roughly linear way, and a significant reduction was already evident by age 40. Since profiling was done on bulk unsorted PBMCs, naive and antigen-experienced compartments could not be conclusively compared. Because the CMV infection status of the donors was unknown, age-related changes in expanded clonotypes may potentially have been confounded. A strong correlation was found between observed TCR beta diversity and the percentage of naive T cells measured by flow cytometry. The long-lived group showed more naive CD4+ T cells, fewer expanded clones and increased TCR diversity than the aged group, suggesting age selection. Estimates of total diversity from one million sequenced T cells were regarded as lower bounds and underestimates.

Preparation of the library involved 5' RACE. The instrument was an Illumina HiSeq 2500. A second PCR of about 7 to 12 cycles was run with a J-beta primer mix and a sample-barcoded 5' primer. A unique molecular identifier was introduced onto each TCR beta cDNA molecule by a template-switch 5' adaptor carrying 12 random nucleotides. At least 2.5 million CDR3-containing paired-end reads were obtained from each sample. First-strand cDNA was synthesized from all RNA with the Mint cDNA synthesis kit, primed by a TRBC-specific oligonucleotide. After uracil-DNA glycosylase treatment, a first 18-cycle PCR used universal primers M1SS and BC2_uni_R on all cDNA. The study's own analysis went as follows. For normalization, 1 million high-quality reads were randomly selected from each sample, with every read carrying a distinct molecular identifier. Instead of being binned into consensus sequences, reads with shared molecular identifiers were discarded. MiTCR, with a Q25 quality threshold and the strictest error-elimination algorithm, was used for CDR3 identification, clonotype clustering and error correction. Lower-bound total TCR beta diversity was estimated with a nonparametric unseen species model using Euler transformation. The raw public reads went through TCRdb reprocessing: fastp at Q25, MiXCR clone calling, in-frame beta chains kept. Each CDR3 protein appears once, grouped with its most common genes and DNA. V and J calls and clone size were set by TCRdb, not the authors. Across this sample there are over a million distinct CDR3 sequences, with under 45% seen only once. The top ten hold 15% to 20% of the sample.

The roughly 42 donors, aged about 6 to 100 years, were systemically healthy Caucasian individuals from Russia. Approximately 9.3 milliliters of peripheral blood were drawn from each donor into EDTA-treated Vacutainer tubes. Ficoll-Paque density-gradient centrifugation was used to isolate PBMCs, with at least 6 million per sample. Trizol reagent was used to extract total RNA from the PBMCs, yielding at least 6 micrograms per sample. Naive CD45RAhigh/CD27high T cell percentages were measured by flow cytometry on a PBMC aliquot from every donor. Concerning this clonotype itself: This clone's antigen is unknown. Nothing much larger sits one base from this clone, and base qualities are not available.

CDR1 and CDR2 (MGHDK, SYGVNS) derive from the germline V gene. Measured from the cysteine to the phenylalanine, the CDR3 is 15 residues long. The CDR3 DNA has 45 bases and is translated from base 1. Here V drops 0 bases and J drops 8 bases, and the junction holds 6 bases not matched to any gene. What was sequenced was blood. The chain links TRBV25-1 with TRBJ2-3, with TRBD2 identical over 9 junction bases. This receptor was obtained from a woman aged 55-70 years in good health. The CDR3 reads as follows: CASSEYTGREGTQYF. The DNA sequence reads TGTGCCAGCAGTGAATATACAGGGCGGGAGGGTACGCAGTATTTT.